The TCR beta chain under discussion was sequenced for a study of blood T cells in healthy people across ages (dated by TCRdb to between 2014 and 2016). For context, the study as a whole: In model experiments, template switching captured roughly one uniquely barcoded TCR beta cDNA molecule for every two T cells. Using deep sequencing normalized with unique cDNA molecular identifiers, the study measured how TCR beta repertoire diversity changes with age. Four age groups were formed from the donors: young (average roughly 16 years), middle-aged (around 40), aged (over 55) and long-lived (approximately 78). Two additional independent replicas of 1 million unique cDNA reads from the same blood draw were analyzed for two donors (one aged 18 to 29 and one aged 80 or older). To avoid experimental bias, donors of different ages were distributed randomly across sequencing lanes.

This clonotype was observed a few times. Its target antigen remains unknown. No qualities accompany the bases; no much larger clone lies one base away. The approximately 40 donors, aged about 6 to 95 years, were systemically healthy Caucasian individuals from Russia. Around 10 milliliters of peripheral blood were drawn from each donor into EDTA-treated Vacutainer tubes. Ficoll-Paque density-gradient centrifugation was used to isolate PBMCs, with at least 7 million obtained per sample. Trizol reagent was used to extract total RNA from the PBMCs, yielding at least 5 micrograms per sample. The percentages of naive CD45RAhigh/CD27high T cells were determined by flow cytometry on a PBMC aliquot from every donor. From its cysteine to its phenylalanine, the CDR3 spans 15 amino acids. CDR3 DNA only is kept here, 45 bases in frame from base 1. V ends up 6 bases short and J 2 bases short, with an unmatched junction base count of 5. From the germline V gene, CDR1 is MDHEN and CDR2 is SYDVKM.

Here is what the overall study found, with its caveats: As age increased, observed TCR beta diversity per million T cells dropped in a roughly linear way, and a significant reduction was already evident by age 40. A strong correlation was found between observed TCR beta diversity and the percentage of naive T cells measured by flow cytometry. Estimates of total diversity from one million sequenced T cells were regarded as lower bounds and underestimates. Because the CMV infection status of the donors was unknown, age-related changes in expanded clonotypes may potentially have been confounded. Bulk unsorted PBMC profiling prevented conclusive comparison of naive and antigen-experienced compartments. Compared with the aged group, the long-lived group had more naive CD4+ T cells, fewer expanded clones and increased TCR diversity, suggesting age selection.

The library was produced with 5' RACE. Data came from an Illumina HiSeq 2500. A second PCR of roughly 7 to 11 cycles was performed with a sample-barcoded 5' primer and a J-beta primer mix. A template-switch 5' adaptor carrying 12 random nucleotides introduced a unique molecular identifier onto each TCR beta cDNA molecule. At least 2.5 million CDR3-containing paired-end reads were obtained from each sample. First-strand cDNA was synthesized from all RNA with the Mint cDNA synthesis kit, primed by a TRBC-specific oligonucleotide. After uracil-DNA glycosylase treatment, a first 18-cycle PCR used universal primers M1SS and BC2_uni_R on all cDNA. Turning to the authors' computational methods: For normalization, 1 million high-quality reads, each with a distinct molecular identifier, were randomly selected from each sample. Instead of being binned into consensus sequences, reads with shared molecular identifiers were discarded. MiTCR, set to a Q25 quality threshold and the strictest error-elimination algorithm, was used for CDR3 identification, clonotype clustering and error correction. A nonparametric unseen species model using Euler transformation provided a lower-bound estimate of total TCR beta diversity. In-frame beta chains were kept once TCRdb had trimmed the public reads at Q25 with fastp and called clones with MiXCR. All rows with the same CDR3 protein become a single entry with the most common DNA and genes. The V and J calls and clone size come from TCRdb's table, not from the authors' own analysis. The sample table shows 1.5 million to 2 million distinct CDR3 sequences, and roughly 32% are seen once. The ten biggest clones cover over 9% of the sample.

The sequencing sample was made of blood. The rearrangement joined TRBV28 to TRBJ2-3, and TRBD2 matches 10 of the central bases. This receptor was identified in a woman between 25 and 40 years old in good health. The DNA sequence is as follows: TGTGCCAGCAGCCAACTAGCGGGGCTCACAGATACGCAGTATTTT. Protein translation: CASSQLAGLTDTQYF. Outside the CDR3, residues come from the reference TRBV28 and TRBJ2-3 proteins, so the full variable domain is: DVKVTQSSRYLVKRTGEKVFLECVQDMDHENMFWYRQDPGLGLRLIYFSYDVKMKEKGDIPEGYSVSREKKERFSLILESASTNQTSMYLCASSQLAGLTDTQYFGPGTRLTVL.